The 10 T cell receptor beta chains given below trace back to one sample, sequenced in a study of cytomegalovirus exposure and HLA in healthy donors. PCR employed 60 Vbeta and 13 Jbeta primers. Some clones are missing from TCRdb's copy, which holds only in-frame ones; the method was immunoSEQ multiplex PCR. The profile shows 35,000 to 55,000 clones, roughly half of them singletons. Sequenced sample: PBMCs. Source of these receptors: a man aged 55 to 70 in good health and CMV-seronegative.

The chain recombines TRBV20-1 with TRBJ2-5; D gene unclear. The CDR3 consists of 11 residues. CDR1 DFQATT and CDR2 SNEGSKA come from the germline V gene (reference sequence). Deletions cut 5 bases from V and 3 bases from J, with 7 bases between. CDR3 DNA: TGCAGTGCTCGTCCCGAAGAGACCCAGTACTTC. It specifies CSARPEETQYF.

This clone was seen a few times. The V call is TRBV4-3, the J call TRBJ1-5, with D hard to call. In germline, CDR1 is LGHNA, CDR2 YSLEER. This CDR3 comprises 13 residues. The V gene lost 0 bases and the J gene lost 9 bases, with 9 bases spanning the gap. The CDR3 sequence: CASSQEIGWPQHF. The CDR3 bases are TGCGCCAGCAGCCAAGAAATCGGGTGGCCCCAGCATTTT.

This clone has only a few counts. This chain connects TRBV6-1 to TRBJ2-5, with 11 bases that match TRBD1. The DNA end is more similar to TRBJ2-7, so the J call may be wrong. In germline, CDR1 is MNHNS, CDR2 SASEGT. The CDR3 extends over 13 amino acids. The CDR3, as DNA: TGTGCCGGGGGACAGGGGGATTCCTACGAGCAGTACTTC. It encodes CAGGQGDSYEQYF.

The V call is TRBV7-2, the J call TRBJ1-2, with D tentatively TRBD1 (5 bases). The CDR3 runs to 13 residues. V was trimmed by 3 bases and J by 2 bases, leaving 7 bases between them. The germline CDR1 and CDR2 sequences are SGHTA and FQGNSA. The CDR3 sequence: CASSLTANYGYTF. CDR3 coding DNA: TGTGCCAGCAGCTTGACAGCGAACTATGGCTACACCTTC. Combining the CDR3 with reference TRBV7-2 and TRBJ1-2 gives the whole variable domain GAGVSQSPSNKVTEKGKDVELRCDPISGHTALYWYRQSLGQGLEFLIYFQGNSAPDKSGLPSDRFSAERTGGSVSTLTIQRTQQEDSAVYLCASSLTANYGYTFGSGTRLTVV.

This clone has a single count. The chain carries TRBV4-3 and TRBJ2-7; TRBD1 agrees at 11 bases. Trimming removed 1 base from V and 4 bases from J; junction bases left unmatched: 6. Germline CDR1 reads LGHNA; CDR2 reads YSLEER. CDR3 length: 16 amino acids. The CDR3 DNA follows: TGCGCCAGCAGCCAAGTCGGACAGGGGGCGGCTTACGAGCAGTACTTC. Translating gives CASSQVGQGAAYEQYF.

This clone was counted a few times. The rearrangement joins TRBV7-7 to TRBJ2-7; a weak D match, TRBD2 (5 bases). The germline CDR1 and CDR2 sequences are SSHAT and FNYEAQ (reference sequence). Trimming cost V 3 bases and J 0 bases, with 6 bases left between them. The CDR3 covers 13 residues. As DNA, the CDR3 is TGTGCCAGCAGCTTGGGAGCCTCCTACGAGCAGTACTTC. It specifies CASSLGASYEQYF.

This rearrangement joins TRBV6-5 to TRBJ1-2, with unresolved D. The CDR3 consists of 14 residues. Germline V gene lookup returns CDR1 MNHEY and CDR2 SVGAGI. V lost 5 bases and J 12 bases, leaving 22 bases between the germline ends. CDR3 residues: CASSETGSFVRDTF. In DNA form, the CDR3 reads TGTGCCAGCAGTGAGACCGGGTCTTTTGTGAGGGACACCTTC.

J is TRBJ2-1 and V is TRBV19, with TRBD2 matching 7 bases. This CDR3 has 13 amino acids. J was trimmed by 13 bases and V by 8 bases; bases with no gene match: 14. Germline CDR1 and CDR2: LNHDA and SQIVND (reference sequence). CDR3 protein: CASRTLGAGDQFF. The CDR3 DNA reads TGTGCCAGTCGTACTCTAGGGGCGGGAGATCAGTTCTTC.

This clone showed up just once. This rearrangement joins TRBV28 to TRBJ1-2; D unclear. The CDR3 spans 13 residues. Deletions cut 8 bases from V and 4 bases from J, with 14 bases between. Germline CDR1 reads MDHEN; CDR2 reads SYDVKM. CDR3 protein: CASVIGSGYGYTF. For the CDR3, the DNA is TGTGCCAGCGTCATAGGGAGCGGCTATGGCTACACCTTC.

The chain links TRBV6-4 to TRBJ1-5; D is ambiguous. The germline V gene has CDR1 MRHNA and CDR2 SNTAGT. Trimming left V 6 bases short and J 0 bases short, with 6 bases between. The CDR3 consists of 13 residues. The CDR3 protein is CASSIDSNQPQHF. DNA for the CDR3: TGTGCCAGCAGCATAGATAGCAATCAGCCCCAGCATTTT.